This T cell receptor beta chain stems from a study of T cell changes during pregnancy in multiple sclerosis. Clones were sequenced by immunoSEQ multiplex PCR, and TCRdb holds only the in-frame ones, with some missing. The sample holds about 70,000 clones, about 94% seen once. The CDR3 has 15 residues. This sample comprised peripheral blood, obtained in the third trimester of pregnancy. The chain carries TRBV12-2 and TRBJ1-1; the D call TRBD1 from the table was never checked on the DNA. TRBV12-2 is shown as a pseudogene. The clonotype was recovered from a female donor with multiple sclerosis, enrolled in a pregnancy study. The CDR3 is CASRLDRGQDTEAFF. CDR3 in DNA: TGTGCAAGTCGCTTGGACAGGGGGCAGGACACTGAAGCTTTCTTT.